Sequencing of this T cell receptor (beta chain) was carried out in a study of blood T cell repertoires in COVID-19. Study details: Italy, Spain and the United States were the sources of the convalescent and acute COVID-19 samples. From T cells, B-cell-depleted T cells, or PBMCs came the material, which was cDNA or gDNA.

Per the original data handling: By means of reference gene primer amplification, nucleated cell counts were estimated. Libraries were prepared by immunoSEQ multiplex PCR; TCRdb keeps only in-frame clonotypes and omits some of them. V and J calls and clone size are copied from that table; D and trimming were computed from the DNA. Of some 150,000 clones listed, roughly 80% are singletons. Sequencing input: peripheral blood. The receptor was derived from a human donor in a cohort sampled during active COVID-19.

The CDR3 bases are TGTGCCAGTAGTATAGGACAGGGGGTAAACTACGAGCAGTACTTC. Translating it yields CASSIGQGVNYEQYF. The chain carries TRBV19 and TRBJ2-7; 9 nucleotides match TRBD1. Germline V gives CDR1 LNHDA, CDR2 SQIVND (reference sequence). J gave up 3 bases and V 1 base, and 4 bases lay outside the gene matches. The CDR3 is 15 residues long.